This T cell receptor beta chain was obtained from a study of T cell responses to AZD1222 COVID-19 vaccine. Of note for this clone: Its cognate antigen is unknown.

Study-wide findings and caveats: Sampling captured repertoires only after the peak T cell response. The sample set comprised mostly white British donors with more females, and clonal diversity was possibly underestimated. Unmutated regions of variants are reportedly targeted by nearly half of spike-specific TCRs.

Measured with immunoSEQ multiplex PCR; TCRdb has only the in-frame clones, and not every one. The sample consists of approximately 88,000 clones, roughly 89% of them appearing once. The CDR3 spans 14 residues. In germline, CDR1 is MNHEY, CDR2 SVGAGI. With 6 bases clipped from V and 14 bases from J, the junction kept 13 bases outside the gene matches. Investigators merged groups given second doses at roughly 4 or roughly 12 weeks. Source: peripheral blood, taken 28 days after the second AZD1222 dose. This TCR came from an adult who received the AZD1222 COVID-19 vaccine. The chain links TRBV6-5 to TRBJ1-4; 9 nucleotides line up with TRBD1. CDR3 sequence (DNA): TGTGCCAGCAGACCGGGACAGGGCATCGGAATGCTGTTTTTT. This translates into CASRPGQGIGMLFF.